The rows below give T cell receptor beta chains drawn from one sample of a study of radiotherapy plus CTLA-4 blockade in lung cancer. Some clones are missing from TCRdb's copy, which holds only in-frame ones; the method was immunoSEQ multiplex PCR. The sample has roughly 58,000 clones; approximately 82% are singletons. The sample in question was peripheral blood, obtained from a patient treated with radiotherapy plus ipilimumab. These receptors originate from a human donor with non-small cell lung cancer whose response to radiotherapy plus ipilimumab could not be evaluated. The CDR3 runs from the conserved cysteine through the conserved F or W.

TRBV19	CASSRGQSNQPQHF
TRBV5-4	CANSLGQRTGELFF
TRBV5-8	CASSLGASAFQETQYF
TRBV7-2	CASSLGPGMNTEAFF
TRBV6-5	CASSYETGETQYF
TRBV5-4	CASSLYRGNYGYTF
TRBV6-1	CASLGGLDTQYF
TRBV10-3	CAISDPLDRNGSPLHF
TRBV4-3	CASSQVGRDTQYF
TRBV9	CASSLSDRGPQPQHF
TRBV5-5	CASSTLAGVESKNIQYF
TRBV5-4	CASSLIQNTEAFF
TRBV7-2	CAVRRGGQETQYF
TRBV7-2	CASSLTRGAGEKLFF
TRBV29-1	CSVEGQGDTEAFF
TRBV7-2	CASSLAQGKEYEQFF
TRBV7-2	CASSLEGAGITDTQYF
TRBV5-1	CASSSGTSRETQYF
TRBV11-2	CASSLAGQGHAFF
TRBV5-1	CASSLDGYGYTF
TRBV4-3	CASSGQGGGYTF
TRBV11-3	CASSSAGTGTTNYGYTF
TRBV5-1	CASSLNRDYGYTF
TRBV7-9	CASSSRGARPNYGYTF
TRBV5-1	CASSLAEETQYF
TRBV5-1	CASSTQGFSGYEQYF
TRBV5-1	CASSLAQGSQGYTF
TRBV11-3	CASSFGANTEAFF
TRBV2	CASSVASRGIQYF